Listed here are 14 T cell receptor beta chains from one sample, sequenced in a study of T cell responses to AZD1222 COVID-19 vaccine. Here immunoSEQ multiplex PCR was the method, and the copy in TCRdb shows in-frame clones only, minus some. The sample comprises under 150,000 clones, 80% to 95% of which are singletons, and around 2.8% rests with the top ten. The material sequenced was peripheral blood, taken on day 0 of AZD1222 vaccination. The receptor source for this set is an adult in good health.

The chain employs TRBV7-9 and TRBJ2-1; the match to TRBD2 covers 13 bases. Unmatched junction bases numbered 9, after V lost 5 bases and J lost 8 bases. Germline V gene lookup returns CDR1 SEHNR and CDR2 FQNEAQ (reference sequence). The CDR3 has 16 amino acids. CDR3 sequence (DNA): TGTGCCAGCAGCCCGCGGACTAGCGGGAGACTGGATGAGCAGTTCTTC. It codes for CASSPRTSGRLDEQFF.

J is TRBJ2-6 and V is TRBV5-5; no reliable D call. V was cut by 4 bases and J by 1 base, with 6 bases left in between. The germline CDR1 and CDR2 sequences are SGHKS and YYEKEE (reference sequence). The CDR3 extends over 14 amino acids. The CDR3 sequence: CASSLGSGANVLTF. The CDR3 DNA reads TGTGCCAGCAGCCTAGGATCTGGGGCCAACGTCCTGACTTTC.

This clone has just a few counts. The CDR3 DNA reads as TGCGCCAGCAGTCGAGAAGCAACAGATACGCAGTATTTT. Residues: CASSREATDTQYF. The genes are TRBV5-1 and TRBJ2-3; no definite D call. Trimming shortened V by 5 bases and J by 3 bases, and 10 bases separated the two germline ends. The CDR3 is 13 amino acids. CDR1 is SGHRS and CDR2 is YFSETQ in the germline V gene.

The chain employs TRBV5-4 and TRBJ2-3; 9 positions match TRBD1. Germline CDR1 and CDR2: SGHNT and YYREEE (reference sequence). The junction had 1 base not matched to a gene; V was cut back by 3 bases and J by 5 bases. The length of the CDR3 is 13 residues. The CDR3 sequence is CASSWGQGDTQYF. The CDR3 DNA follows: TGTGCCAGCAGCTGGGGACAGGGAGATACGCAGTATTTT.

The chain uses TRBV28 and TRBJ1-1, with D possibly TRBD1 on 5 matching bases. Trimming shortened V by 3 bases and J by 8 bases, and 13 bases separated the two germline ends. Germline V lookup: CDR1 MDHEN, CDR2 SYDVKM. The CDR3 covers 13 residues. The CDR3 nucleotides read TGTGCCAGCAGTTTTCGGGGGGACTTAGAAGCTTTCTTT. Translation gives CASSFRGDLEAFF. Full variable domain (missing parts from reference TRBV28 and TRBJ1-1): DVKVTQSSRYLVKRTGEKVFLECVQDMDHENMFWYRQDPGLGLRLIYFSYDVKMKEKGDIPEGYSVSREKKERFSLILESASTNQTSMYLCASSFRGDLEAFFGQGTRLTVV.

The chain couples TRBV9 to TRBJ2-5; 10 bases match TRBD1. This CDR3 comprises 15 residues. Trimming at V came to 4 bases and at J to 5 bases, leaving 8 bases not matched to a gene. Germline V gene lookup returns CDR1 SGDLS and CDR2 YYNGEE. In DNA form, the CDR3 reads TGTGCCAGCAGCACCGGACAGGGGGTTTGGGAGACCCAGTACTTC. Residues: CASSTGQGVWETQYF. The full variable domain, with the rest looked up from reference TRBV9 and TRBJ2-5, is DSGVTQTPKHLITATGQRVTLRCSPRSGDLSVYWYQQSLDQGLQFLIQYYNGEERAKGNILERFSAQQFPDLHSELNLSSLELGDSALYFCASSTGQGVWETQYFGPGTRLLVL.

The chain joins TRBV28 to TRBJ1-2; D unresolved. The germline V gene encodes CDR1 MDHEN and CDR2 SYDVKM. The CDR3 is 11 amino acids. V gave up 5 bases and J gave up 8 bases, with 9 bases separating them. CDR3 bases: TGTGCCAGCAGTAGCTCAAGGGGCTACACCTTC. Amino acids: CASSSSRGYTF.

This clone has just a few counts. The genes are TRBV6-2 or TRBV6-3 and TRBJ2-2, with 9 positions matching TRBD1. J gave up 0 bases and V 4 bases, and 3 bases lay outside the gene matches. This CDR3 contains 16 residues. Germline V gene sequence: CDR1 MNHEY, CDR2 SVGEGT. In nucleotides, the CDR3 is TGTGCCAGCAGTTTTACAGGGGGCGCGAACACCGGGGAGCTGTTTTTT. Translation gives CASSFTGGANTGELFF.

The chain is built from TRBV19 and TRBJ1-2; D is uncertain. Trimming cost V 3 bases and J 8 bases, with 19 bases left between them. Looked up from germline, CDR1 is LNHDA and CDR2 is SQIVND (reference sequence). The CDR3 runs to 15 residues. The CDR3 DNA follows: TGTGCCAGTAGTATCTCTTTCCCACAGCTGAGGGGCTACACCTTC. Its translation is CASSISFPQLRGYTF. Looking up the rest from reference TRBV19 and TRBJ1-2 gives the full variable domain: DGGITQSPKYLFRKEGQNVTLSCEQNLNHDAMYWYRQDPGQGLRLIYYSQIVNDFQKGDIAEGYSVSREKKESFPLTVTSAQKNPTAFYLCASSISFPQLRGYTFGSGTRLTVV.

V usage is TRBV4-2 and J usage is TRBJ2-2; D perhaps matches TRBD2 (6 bases). Trimming cost V 0 bases and J 3 bases, with 14 bases left between them. This CDR3 contains 17 residues. Germline V gene lookup returns CDR1 LGHNA and CDR2 YNFKEQ. The CDR3 DNA reads TGTGCCAGCAGCCAAGATCGAATAGCGGACTACACCGGGGAGCTGTTTTTT. Translating it yields CASSQDRIADYTGELFF.

The chain employs TRBV30 and TRBJ2-7; the D is unclear. Germline lookup yields CDR1 GTSNPN and CDR2 SVGIG (reference sequence). The CDR3 consists of 13 residues. V was trimmed by 1 base and J by 1 base, leaving 8 bases between them. CDR3 in DNA: TGTGCCTGGAGTGAGCAGGTTTCCTACGAGCAGTACTTC. Translating gives CAWSEQVSYEQYF.

This sequence joins TRBV12-5 and TRBJ1-5; D is unclear. V was trimmed by 3 bases and J by 7 bases, leaving 4 bases between them. In germline, CDR1 is LGHNT, CDR2 FRNRAP. The CDR3 is 11 residues long. Here the CDR3 reads CASGFRQPQHF. The CDR3 nucleotides are TGTGCTAGTGGTTTCAGGCAGCCCCAGCATTTT. Full variable domain (missing parts from reference TRBV12-5 and TRBJ1-5): DARVTQTPRHKVTEMGQEVTMRCQPILGHNTVFWYRQTMMQGLELLAYFRNRAPLDDSGMPKDRFSAEMPDATLATLKIQPSEPRDSAVYFCASGFRQPQHFGDGTRLSIL.

The genes are TRBV5-5 and TRBJ1-5, with D perhaps matching TRBD1 (5 bases). Germline values: CDR1 SGHKS, CDR2 YYEKEE (reference sequence). This CDR3 region has 18 residues. V lost 2 bases to trimming and J lost 4 bases, with 22 bases between them. The CDR3 DNA sequence: TGTGCCAGCAGCTTAGCTAAACGAGTGGAGGGGATGAATCAGCCCCAGCATTTT. Residues: CASSLAKRVEGMNQPQHF. The full variable domain, completed using reference TRBV5-5 and TRBJ1-5, is DAGVTQSPTHLIKTRGQQVTLRCSPISGHKSVSWYQQVLGQGPQFIFQYYEKEERGRGNFPDRFSARQFPNYSSELNVNALLLGDSALYLCASSLAKRVEGMNQPQHFGDGTRLSIL.

This clone was counted a single time. The V call is TRBV7-8, the J call TRBJ2-7; unclear D gene. This CDR3 has 12 residues. The V end lost 5 bases, the J end lost 6 bases, and 11 bases lay between the germline ends. Germline loops: CDR1 SGHVS, CDR2 FQNEAQ. The CDR3 sequence: CASSNIPGEQYF. DNA for the CDR3: TGTGCCAGCAGCAATATCCCGGGCGAGCAGTACTTC.